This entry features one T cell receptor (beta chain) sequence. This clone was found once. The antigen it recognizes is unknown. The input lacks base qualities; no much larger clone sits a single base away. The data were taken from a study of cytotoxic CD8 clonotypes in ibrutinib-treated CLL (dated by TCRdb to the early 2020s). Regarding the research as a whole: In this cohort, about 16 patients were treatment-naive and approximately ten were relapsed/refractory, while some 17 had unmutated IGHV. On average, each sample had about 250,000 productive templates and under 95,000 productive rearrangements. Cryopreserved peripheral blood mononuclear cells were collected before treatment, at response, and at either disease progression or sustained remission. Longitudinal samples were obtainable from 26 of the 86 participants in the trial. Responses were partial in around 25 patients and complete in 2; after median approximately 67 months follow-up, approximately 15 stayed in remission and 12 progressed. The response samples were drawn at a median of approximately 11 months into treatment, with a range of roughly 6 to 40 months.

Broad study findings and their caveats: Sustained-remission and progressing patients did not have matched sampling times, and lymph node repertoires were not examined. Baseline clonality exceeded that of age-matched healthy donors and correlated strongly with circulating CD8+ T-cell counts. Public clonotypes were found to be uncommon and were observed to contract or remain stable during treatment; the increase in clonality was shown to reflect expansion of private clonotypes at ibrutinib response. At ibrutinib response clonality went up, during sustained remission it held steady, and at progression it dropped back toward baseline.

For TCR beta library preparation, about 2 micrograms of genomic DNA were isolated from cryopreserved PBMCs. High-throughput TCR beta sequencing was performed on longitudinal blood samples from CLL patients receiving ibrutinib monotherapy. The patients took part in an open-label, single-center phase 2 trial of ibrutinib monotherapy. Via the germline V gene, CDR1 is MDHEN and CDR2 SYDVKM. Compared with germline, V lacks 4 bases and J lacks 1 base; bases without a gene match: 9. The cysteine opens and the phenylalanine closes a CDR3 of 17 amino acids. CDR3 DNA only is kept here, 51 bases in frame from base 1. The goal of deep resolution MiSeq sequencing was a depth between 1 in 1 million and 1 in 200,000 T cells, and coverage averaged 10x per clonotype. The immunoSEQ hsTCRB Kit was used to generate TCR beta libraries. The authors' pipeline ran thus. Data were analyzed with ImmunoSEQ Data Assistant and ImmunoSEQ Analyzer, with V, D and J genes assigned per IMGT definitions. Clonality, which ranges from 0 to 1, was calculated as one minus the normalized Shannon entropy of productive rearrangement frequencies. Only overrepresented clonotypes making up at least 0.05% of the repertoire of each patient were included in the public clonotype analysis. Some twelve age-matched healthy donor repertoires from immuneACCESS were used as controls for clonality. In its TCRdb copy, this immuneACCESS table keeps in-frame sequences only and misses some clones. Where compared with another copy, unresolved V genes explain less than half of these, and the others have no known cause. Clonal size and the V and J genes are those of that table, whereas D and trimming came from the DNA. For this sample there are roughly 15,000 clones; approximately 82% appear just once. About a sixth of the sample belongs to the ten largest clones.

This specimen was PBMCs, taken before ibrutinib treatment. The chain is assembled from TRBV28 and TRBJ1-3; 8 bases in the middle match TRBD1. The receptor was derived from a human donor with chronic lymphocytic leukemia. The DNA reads TGTGCCAGCAGTTCCTTCGTTCAGGGGGCGTCTGGAAACACCATATATTTT. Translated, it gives CASSSFVQGASGNTIYF.